The rows below give T cell receptor beta chains drawn from one sample of a study of radiotherapy plus CTLA-4 blockade in lung cancer. Measured with immunoSEQ multiplex PCR; TCRdb has only the in-frame clones, and not every one. Here the sample spans 14,000 to 15,000 clones, roughly 72% being singletons. The specimen comprised peripheral blood, sampled from a patient treated with radiotherapy plus ipilimumab. The receptors stem from a human donor with non-small cell lung cancer whose response to radiotherapy plus ipilimumab could not be evaluated. Both conserved end residues are part of each CDR3. A D gene is named only where the DNA matches it firmly. Part of the rows lack a size; the others show once, few, many or a class for expanded clones.

CDR3 DNA: TGTGCCAGCAGCGTATCCCAGACCTACAATGAGCAGTTCTTC; CDR3 protein: CASSVSQTYNEQFF; clone size: -; V gene: TRBV9; J gene: TRBJ2-1; D gene: -
CDR3 DNA: TGTGCCAGCAGTGAGATTGCGGCCCCGGGAAACACCATATATTTT; CDR3 protein: CASSEIAAPGNTIYF; clone size: once; V gene: TRBV6-4; J gene: TRBJ1-3; D gene: -
CDR3 DNA: TGCGCCAGCAGCCAACACAGGGTTAGCAATCAGCCCCAGCATTTT; CDR3 protein: CASSQHRVSNQPQHF; clone size: -; V gene: TRBV4-1; J gene: TRBJ1-5; D gene: -
CDR3 DNA: TGTGCCAGCAGTGAACAGGCCTTGGATGGCTACACCTTC; CDR3 protein: CASSEQALDGYTF; clone size: few; V gene: TRBV6-1; J gene: TRBJ1-2; D gene: -
CDR3 DNA: TGCGCCAGCAGCACAGGACAGGATGCCAAAAACATTCAGTACTTC; CDR3 protein: CASSTGQDAKNIQYF; clone size: once; V gene: TRBV5-1; J gene: TRBJ2-4; D gene: TRBD1
CDR3 DNA: TGTGCCAGCCTCCCTGGTTGGGGCACGGATACGCAGTATTTT; CDR3 protein: CASLPGWGTDTQYF; clone size: -; V gene: TRBV13; J gene: TRBJ2-3; D gene: -
CDR3 DNA: TGTGCCAGCAGCCTACGGGGGGGGGAAAACATTCAGTACTTC; CDR3 protein: CASSLRGGENIQYF; clone size: -; V gene: TRBV6-6; J gene: TRBJ2-4; D gene: TRBD2
CDR3 DNA: TGTGCCAGCAGTGACCCGGGGGTGAGCACAGATACGCAGTATTTT; CDR3 protein: CASSDPGVSTDTQYF; clone size: -; V gene: TRBV2; J gene: TRBJ2-3; D gene: -
CDR3 DNA: TGCGCCAGCAGCTTGGGGGGATCTAGCGGGGCGAACACCGGGGAGCTGTTTTTT; CDR3 protein: CASSLGGSSGANTGELFF; clone size: -; V gene: TRBV5-1; J gene: TRBJ2-2; D gene: TRBD2
CDR3 DNA: TGCGCCAGCAGCCAAGGGCCGCTAGCGGGGGCCTACAATGAGCAGTTCTTC; CDR3 protein: CASSQGPLAGAYNEQFF; clone size: -; V gene: TRBV4-3; J gene: TRBJ2-1; D gene: TRBD2
CDR3 DNA: TGTGCCAGCAGTTACCCGGGTTCCGGAAACACCATATATTTT; CDR3 protein: CASSYPGSGNTIYF; clone size: few; V gene: TRBV6-5; J gene: TRBJ1-3; D gene: -
CDR3 DNA: TGTGCCAGCAGCCGCAGTGGGCGTTCAGTAGGGGGTGAGCAGTTCTTC; CDR3 protein: CASSRSGRSVGGEQFF; clone size: -; V gene: TRBV27; J gene: TRBJ2-1; D gene: -
CDR3 DNA: TGTGCCAGCAGCTTATCCGGGACAGGCCAAGAGACCCAGTACTTC; CDR3 protein: CASSLSGTGQETQYF; clone size: -; V gene: TRBV5-6; J gene: TRBJ2-5; D gene: TRBD1
CDR3 DNA: TGTGCCAGCAGCCAAGTGGCGGGGGGCGGGATTAACACCGGGGAGCTGTTTTTT; CDR3 protein: CASSQVAGGGINTGELFF; clone size: few; V gene: TRBV4-2; J gene: TRBJ2-2; D gene: TRBD2
CDR3 DNA: TGCGCCAGCAGCCAAGAGTACGGGACAGGGGCCTACAATGAGCAGTTCTTC; CDR3 protein: CASSQEYGTGAYNEQFF; clone size: -; V gene: TRBV4-1; J gene: TRBJ2-1; D gene: TRBD1
CDR3 DNA: TGTGCCAGCTCACCACAGGGGGTGGGCGAGCAGTACTTC; CDR3 protein: CASSPQGVGEQYF; clone size: -; V gene: TRBV18; J gene: TRBJ2-7; D gene: -
CDR3 DNA: TGTGCCAGCAGCTACTCCGGGGTCCTGAAGGGCTATGGCTACACCTTC; CDR3 protein: CASSYSGVLKGYGYTF; clone size: -; V gene: TRBV6-5; J gene: TRBJ1-2; D gene: -
CDR3 DNA: TGTGCCAGCAGCTTAGGCCGGGTACTAGAAACAGATACGCAGTATTTT; CDR3 protein: CASSLGRVLETDTQYF; clone size: -; V gene: TRBV7-9; J gene: TRBJ2-3; D gene: -
CDR3 DNA: TGTGCCAGCAATGGGAACAGGGTGGGTCAGCCCCAGCATTTT; CDR3 protein: CASNGNRVGQPQHF; clone size: -; V gene: TRBV21-1; J gene: TRBJ1-5; D gene: -
CDR3 DNA: TGTGCCAGCAGTGAAGAGGCGGGGGGCGCAGGCTACACCTTC; CDR3 protein: CASSEEAGGAGYTF; clone size: few; V gene: TRBV6-5; J gene: TRBJ1-2; D gene: -
CDR3 DNA: TGTGCCAGCTCACCAGCGAGCAGGGCCTCCCAAGAGACCCAGTACTTC; CDR3 protein: CASSPASRASQETQYF; clone size: -; V gene: TRBV18; J gene: TRBJ2-5; D gene: -
CDR3 DNA: TGCGCCAGCAGCTTTGGACCGGGACAGGGATCTGAGACCCAGTACTTC; CDR3 protein: CASSFGPGQGSETQYF; clone size: -; V gene: TRBV5-1; J gene: TRBJ2-5; D gene: TRBD1
CDR3 DNA: TGTGCCAGCAGCTTCGCCGGGACGGGAGGTGTGAATACGCAGTATTTT; CDR3 protein: CASSFAGTGGVNTQYF; clone size: -; V gene: TRBV7-2; J gene: TRBJ2-3; D gene: TRBD2
CDR3 DNA: TGCGCCAGCAGCTCCGGACAACCCGGCGGGGAGCTGTTTTTT; CDR3 protein: CASSSGQPGGELFF; clone size: -; V gene: TRBV5-1; J gene: TRBJ2-2; D gene: -
CDR3 DNA: TGCGCCAGCAGCTCGCCGGGACTGGGACAGGATACGCAGTATTTT; CDR3 protein: CASSSPGLGQDTQYF; clone size: -; V gene: TRBV5-1; J gene: TRBJ2-3; D gene: -
CDR3 DNA: TGCGCCAGCAGCCCTGGGAGGGGGGTCGGCCTCAGCGAGCAGTACTTC; CDR3 protein: CASSPGRGVGLSEQYF; clone size: once; V gene: TRBV10-2; J gene: TRBJ2-7; D gene: -
CDR3 DNA: TGTGCCAGCAGCTTAACCGGCGGAGGACAGGGGGCTTGGGAGACCCAGTACTTC; CDR3 protein: CASSLTGGGQGAWETQYF; clone size: -; V gene: TRBV11-2; J gene: TRBJ2-5; D gene: TRBD1
CDR3 DNA: TGTGCTAGTGGTTCCAGGACTAGCGGGGCCTACAATGAGCAGTTCTTC; CDR3 protein: CASGSRTSGAYNEQFF; clone size: -; V gene: TRBV12-5; J gene: TRBJ2-1; D gene: TRBD2
CDR3 DNA: TGTGCCAGCAGCTTGAGTGTTCGGGGAGAGTACGAGCAGTACTTC; CDR3 protein: CASSLSVRGEYEQYF; clone size: -; V gene: TRBV11-2; J gene: TRBJ2-7; D gene: -
CDR3 DNA: TGTGCCAGCAGCTTAGGTGGCAGGCGGGATGCAACTAATGAAAAACTGTTTTTT; CDR3 protein: CASSLGGRRDATNEKLFF; clone size: -; V gene: TRBV7-8; J gene: TRBJ1-4; D gene: -
CDR3 DNA: TGTGCCAGCACTGCAGGCTACGAGCAGTACTTC; CDR3 protein: CASTAGYEQYF; clone size: once; V gene: TRBV6-1; J gene: TRBJ2-7; D gene: -
CDR3 DNA: TGTGCCAGCAGCTGGACTTTCGGGGGGAACACTGAAGCTTTCTTT; CDR3 protein: CASSWTFGGNTEAFF; clone size: -; V gene: TRBV5-6; J gene: TRBJ1-1; D gene: -
CDR3 DNA: TGTGCCAGCAGTGTATATAGGGGCACCGGGGAGCTGTTTTTT; CDR3 protein: CASSVYRGTGELFF; clone size: -; V gene: TRBV25-1; J gene: TRBJ2-2; D gene: -
CDR3 DNA: TGTGCCATCAGTGAGTCCCAGGGGGCCGATGGCTACACCTTC; CDR3 protein: CAISESQGADGYTF; clone size: medium-sized; V gene: TRBV10-3; J gene: TRBJ1-2; D gene: TRBD1
CDR3 DNA: TGCGCCAGCAGCGTCACAGGGGACTCCAACTATGGCTACACCTTC; CDR3 protein: CASSVTGDSNYGYTF; clone size: -; V gene: TRBV5-1; J gene: TRBJ1-2; D gene: TRBD1
CDR3 DNA: TGCAGCGTTGAAGATTCTAGCGGGGTCCGCACAGATACGCAGTATTTT; CDR3 protein: CSVEDSSGVRTDTQYF; clone size: -; V gene: TRBV29-1; J gene: TRBJ2-3; D gene: TRBD2
CDR3 DNA: TGTGCCAGCAGCTTACAGGGGTTCACCGCTGGAAACACCATATATTTT; CDR3 protein: CASSLQGFTAGNTIYF; clone size: few; V gene: TRBV5-6; J gene: TRBJ1-3; D gene: TRBD1
CDR3 DNA: TGCAGCGTTGGGCGGGATAGATACAATGAGCAGTTCTTC; CDR3 protein: CSVGRDRYNEQFF; clone size: -; V gene: TRBV29-1; J gene: TRBJ2-1; D gene: -
CDR3 DNA: TGCGCCAGCAGCCAAGATCAGGGCGGGGGGGCGAATACGCAGTATTTT; CDR3 protein: CASSQDQGGGANTQYF; clone size: -; V gene: TRBV4-3; J gene: TRBJ2-3; D gene: TRBD2
CDR3 DNA: TGTGCCAGCAGTTCTTACGGTGGGGCCAACGTCCTGACTTTC; CDR3 protein: CASSSYGGANVLTF; clone size: once; V gene: TRBV9; J gene: TRBJ2-6; D gene: -
CDR3 DNA: TGTGCCAGCAGTCTCACAGATACGCAGTATTTT; CDR3 protein: CASSLTDTQYF; clone size: -; V gene: TRBV28; J gene: TRBJ2-3; D gene: -
CDR3 DNA: TGCGCCAGCCGCACGGGACAGGAAAATAATTCACCCCTCCACTTT; CDR3 protein: CASRTGQENNSPLHF; clone size: -; V gene: TRBV5-1; J gene: TRBJ1-6; D gene: TRBD1
CDR3 DNA: TGTGCCAGTGGAGAGTCCATAGGAGGGAAAACTGAAGCTTTCTTT; CDR3 protein: CASGESIGGKTEAFF; clone size: -; V gene: TRBV19; J gene: TRBJ1-1; D gene: -